One and the same sample provided the 22 T cell receptor beta chains below, sequenced in a study of T cells after yellow fever vaccination. TCRdb reanalysed the 5' RACE reads using MiXCR and keeps one entry per CDR3 protein. The sample carries around 400,000 distinct CDR3 sequences, around 10% recorded once. This specimen was PBMCs, taken on the day of the first yellow fever vaccination. Receptors were obtained from a man aged 18-30 years who received the YFV17D yellow fever vaccine.

There are a few counts of this clonotype. This chain connects TRBV9 to TRBJ2-3; possibly TRBD1 or TRBD2 for D (5 bases each). Per the germline V gene, CDR1 is SGDLS and CDR2 is YYNGEE. The CDR3 length is 14 residues. The V and J ends lost 3 bases and 5 bases respectively, with 13 bases between them. CDR3 sequence reads: CASSASPRGDTQYF. CDR3 nucleotide sequence: TGTGCCAGCAGCGCCTCACCGAGGGGAGATACGCAGTATTTT.

The rearrangement joins TRBV12-3 or TRBV12-4 to TRBJ2-2; 8 bases map to TRBD1. J lost 8 bases, V lost 8 bases, and 16 bases had no gene match. The CDR3 is 16 residues long. The CDR3 DNA follows: TGTGCCAGCGGTTCGACAGGACAGGGTGGGAGAGGGGAGCTGTTTTTT. Translated: CASGSTGQGGRGELFF.

This clonotype was picked up a small number of times. This rearrangement joins TRBV5-5 to TRBJ1-4; 8 bases are shared with TRBD1. This CDR3 region has 13 residues. The V gene's germline CDR1 is SGHKS and CDR2 YYEKEE (reference sequence). With V trimmed by 4 bases and J by 8 bases, 4 bases remained unmatched. This CDR3 is CASSVDRAEKLFF. As DNA, the CDR3 is TGTGCCAGCAGCGTGGACAGGGCCGAAAAACTGTTTTTT.

The chain links TRBV29-1 to TRBJ1-1, with D unresolved. Trimming shortened V by 6 bases and J by 5 bases, and 13 bases separated the two germline ends. CDR1 and CDR2 from the germline V gene are SQVTM and ANQGSEA. This CDR3 is 12 amino acids long. Written as DNA, the CDR3 is TGCAGCGTAAGGACGGAGTATACTGAAGCTTTCTTT. Its translation: CSVRTEYTEAFF.

This clonotype was seen repeatedly, ten times or more. The CDR3: CASSLGTSGGAYNEQFF. The CDR3 region has the DNA TGTGCCAGCAGCCTCGGGACTAGCGGGGGGGCTTACAATGAGCAGTTCTTC. The rearrangement links TRBV7-9 to TRBJ2-1; 16 nucleotides align to TRBD2. This CDR3 is built from 17 residues. V gave up 5 bases and J gave up 4 bases; unmatched junction bases: 5. CDR1 is SEHNR, CDR2 FQNEAQ, per germline (reference sequence).

This clonotype turned up a few times. The rearrangement uses TRBV4-3 and TRBJ1-5, with D unclear. The V and J ends lost 4 bases and 2 bases respectively, with 12 bases between them. Germline CDR1 LGHNA, CDR2 YSLEER. The CDR3 is 15 residues long. This CDR3 reads CASSPDGQRNQPQHF. DNA of the CDR3: TGCGCCAGCAGCCCAGACGGTCAGCGCAATCAGCCCCAGCATTTT.

This clonotype was counted many times. J is TRBJ2-3 and V is TRBV4-1, with D perhaps TRBD2 (5 bases). CDR1 and CDR2 (germline): MGHRA, YSYEKL. V dropped 4 bases and J dropped 2 bases, with 19 bases sitting between them. The CDR3 runs to 17 residues. The CDR3: CASSLSLPPGYTDTQYF. The CDR3 DNA follows: TGCGCCAGCAGCCTCTCCCTGCCCCCGGGGTACACAGATACGCAGTATTTT.

This chain uses TRBV5-8 with TRBJ2-1; 7 bases map to TRBD2. The CDR3 extends over 16 amino acids. Germline-derived CDR1 and CDR2 are SGHTS and YDEGEE. V lost 0 bases, J lost 0 bases, and 3 bases stayed unmatched. The CDR3 coding sequence is TGTGCCAGCAGCTTGGATACTAGCGCCTCCTACAATGAGCAGTTCTTC. Encoded protein: CASSLDTSASYNEQFF.

The chain recombines TRBV19 with TRBJ2-1, with 11 bases aligning to TRBD2. This CDR3 region has 17 residues. The trim removed 8 bases at V and 0 bases at J, leaving 9 bases unmatched. Germline V gene lookup returns CDR1 LNHDA and CDR2 SQIVND (reference sequence). CDR3 bases: TGTGCCAGTGAACGGATAGCGGGGGGGAGCTCCTACAATGAGCAGTTCTTC. This sequence encodes CASERIAGGSSYNEQFF.

This clonotype was counted between two and nine times. The gene calls are TRBV7-2 and TRBJ1-5; tentative D call: TRBD1 (5 bases). Between the trimmed V and J ends, which lost 5 bases and 12 bases, there was a span of 11 bases. CDR3 size: 11 residues. CDR1 is SGHTA, CDR2 FQGNSA, per germline. The CDR3 nucleotides are TGTGCCAGCAGCCATACAGGTCTCCAGCATTTT. Encoded protein: CASSHTGLQHF.

This clonotype was found a few times. CDR3 coding DNA: TGTGCCAGCAGCCAAGTGGAGGGTCCCACAGATACGCAGTATTTT. Amino acids: CASSQVEGPTDTQYF. The chain couples TRBV11-2 to TRBJ2-3; TRBD2 might be the D (6 bases). The V gene lost 5 bases and the J gene lost 2 bases, with 14 bases spanning the gap. The CDR3 sequence is 15 residues long. Germline V gene sequence: CDR1 SGHAT, CDR2 FQNNGV.

The gene calls are TRBV11-2 and TRBJ1-1; D is possibly TRBD1 (5 bases). V was clipped by 6 bases and J by 5 bases, with 13 bases between them. CDR1 SGHAT and CDR2 FQNNGV come from the germline V gene. The CDR3 runs 13 residues. For the CDR3, the DNA is TGTGCCAGCAGTTTGGTACGGGGGACTGAAGCTTTCTTT. It yields the protein CASSLVRGTEAFF. Combining the CDR3 with reference TRBV11-2 and TRBJ1-1 gives the whole variable domain EAGVAQSPRYKIIEKRQSVAFWCNPISGHATLYWYQQILGQGPKLLIQFQNNGVVDDSQLPKDRFSAERLKGVDSTLKIQPAKLEDSAVYLCASSLVRGTEAFFGQGTRLTVV.

The chain recombines TRBV5-1 with TRBJ2-3; 9 bases fit TRBD2. V was clipped by 5 bases and J by 5 bases; unmatched bases: 12. Looked up from germline, CDR1 is SGHRS and CDR2 is YFSETQ. The CDR3 totals 16 residues. The CDR3: CASSPGPSGVGDTQYF. The DNA for the CDR3 is TGCGCCAGCAGTCCCGGGCCTAGCGGGGTTGGAGATACGCAGTATTTT. Full variable domain (missing parts from reference TRBV5-1 and TRBJ2-3): KAGVTQTPRYLIKTRGQQVTLSCSPISGHRSVSWYQQTPGQGLQFLFEYFSETQRNKGNFPGRFSGRQFSNSRSEMNVSTLELGDSALYLCASSPGPSGVGDTQYFGPGTRLTVL.

This clonotype has a handful of counts. The chain has TRBV5-4 and TRBJ2-5; no firm D call. The CDR3 extends over 13 amino acids. V was pared by 2 bases and J by 3 bases, with 8 bases between. Germline V gene sequence: CDR1 SGHNT, CDR2 YYREEE (reference sequence). CDR3: CASSFPEKETQYF. The CDR3 DNA is TGTGCCAGCAGCTTCCCCGAAAAAGAGACCCAGTACTTC. The full variable domain, rest sourced from reference TRBV5-4 and TRBJ2-5, is ETGVTQSPTHLIKTRGQQVTLRCSSQSGHNTVSWYQQALGQGPQFIFQYYREEENGRGNFPPRFSGLQFPNYSSELNVNALELDDSALYLCASSFPEKETQYFGPGTRLLVL.

The sample holds a few counts of this clonotype. The J gene is TRBJ2-1, the V gene TRBV30, with TRBD1 matching 7 bases. The CDR3 length is 13 residues. Germline CDR1 is GTSNPN and CDR2 is SVGIG (reference sequence). V was pared by 2 bases and J by 10 bases, with 8 bases of the junction left unmatched. CDR3 coding DNA: TGTGCCTGGAGTCGGGACAGAGTACGCGAGCAGTTCTTC. Translation: CAWSRDRVREQFF.

The V call is TRBV6-6, the J call TRBJ1-5; unclear D gene. V lost 8 bases and J lost 5, with 13 bases in between. The CDR3 extends over 13 amino acids. Germline loops: CDR1 MNHNY, CDR2 SVGAGI (reference sequence). CDR3 in DNA: TGTGCCAGCGCTCCTCCTCCGGATCAGCCCCAGCATTTT. The encoded protein is CASAPPPDQPQHF.

The CDR3 reads CASSRTLIQRRNEKLFF. CDR3 nucleotides: TGTGCCAGCAGCCGGACCCTCATACAGCGACGGAATGAAAAACTGTTTTTT. The chain carries TRBV7-2 and TRBJ1-4; D gene ambiguous. The V end lost 5 bases, the J end lost 5 bases, and 21 bases lay between the germline ends. From germline, CDR1 is SGHTA and CDR2 FQGNSA. CDR3 length: 17 residues.

This clonotype has only a few counts. The genes are TRBV5-1 and TRBJ1-1; D is uncertain. Germline CDR1 and CDR2: SGHRS and YFSETQ. CDR3 length: 14 amino acids. Trimming took off 0 bases at V and 4 bases at J, with 10 bases between the two ends. CDR3 DNA sequence: TGCGCCAGCAGCTTGGAAACAGCAAGCACTGAAGCTTTCTTT. As protein: CASSLETASTEAFF.

In its sample, this clonotype was seen a few times. The chain is built from TRBV6-2 or TRBV6-3 and TRBJ1-5; tentatively, D is TRBD1 (5 bases). The V gene lost 5 bases and the J gene lost 0 bases, with 14 bases spanning the gap. CDR1 is MNHEY, CDR2 SVGEGT, per germline. This CDR3 comprises 16 residues. The CDR3 coding sequence is TGTGCCAGCAGTCCGTTACAGGCGTATAGCAATCAGCCCCAGCATTTT. Translating it yields CASSPLQAYSNQPQHF.

This clonotype was detected ten times or more. The rearrangement uses TRBV14 and TRBJ2-1; no reliable D call. This CDR3 has 14 residues. Trimming took 0 bases from V and 8 from J, leaving 11 bases between them. Germline V gene lookup returns CDR1 SGHDN and CDR2 FVKESK. CDR3 nucleotide sequence: TGTGCCAGCAGCCAAGATCGTAGTGCCTATGAGCAGTTCTTC. As protein: CASSQDRSAYEQFF. Complete variable domain (other parts from reference TRBV14 and TRBJ2-1): EAGVTQFPSHSVIEKGQTVTLRCDPISGHDNLYWYRRVMGKEIKFLLHFVKESKQDESGMPNNRFLAERTGGTYSTLKVQPAELEDSGVYFCASSQDRSAYEQFFGPGTRLTVL.

This clonotype turned up a few times. The chain combines TRBV7-2 with TRBJ1-4; D is unclear. Germline V CDR1 and CDR2: SGHTA, FQGNSA. The V and J ends lost 0 bases and 8 bases respectively, with 10 bases between them. There are 14 residues in the CDR3. The DNA of the CDR3 is TGTGCCAGCAGCTTAGCAATGTCTGGGGAAAAACTGTTTTTT. Translating gives CASSLAMSGEKLFF.

The CDR3 nucleotides read TGTGCCAGCAGCACGGACAGTGAGCGCGGCTACACCTTC. Translating gives CASSTDSERGYTF. V gene TRBV3-1 combines with J gene TRBJ1-2, with D perhaps matching TRBD1 (6 bases). CDR3 length equals 13 residues. The germline CDR1 and CDR2 sequences are LGHDT and YNNKEL (reference sequence). V was clipped by 5 bases and J by 8 bases, with 15 bases between them. Filled out from reference TRBV3-1 and TRBJ1-2, the complete variable domain reads DTAVSQTPKYLVTQMGNDKSIKCEQNLGHDTMYWYKQDSKKFLKIMFSYNNKELIINETVPNRFSPKSPDKAHLNLHINSLELGDSAVYFCASSTDSERGYTFGSGTRLTVV.